Listed below are T cell receptor beta chains from one sample, sequenced in a study of T cells in Graves' hyperthyroidism and ophthalmopathy. TCRdb reprocessed the multiplex PCR reads via MiXCR and lists one record per CDR3 protein. The sample contains a few hundred thousand distinct CDR3 sequences, 15% to 18% of which appear only once. Sequenced input: blood. Source of these receptors: a woman aged 18-29 years with Graves' hyperthyroidism that later progressed to Graves' ophthalmopathy. CDR3s include the opening cysteine and the closing phenylalanine or tryptophan. Each record gives: D gene, clone size, J gene, V gene, CDR3 DNA, CDR3 protein. The D gene is left open where the match is weak. Rows give clone size only sometimes, using once, few, many, or a class for an expanded clone.

.	.	TRBJ2-5	TRBV7-6	TGTGCCAGCAACTTAGGGGTTTCCAGGGGTCGTTCCCAAGAGACCCAGTACTTC	CASNLGVSRGRSQETQYF
.	many	TRBJ2-4	TRBV20-1	TGCAGTGCAATAAACGACAAAAACATTCAGTACTTC	CSAINDKNIQYF
.	.	TRBJ2-3	TRBV28	TGTGCCAGCAGCTCCCATAGGCCGTTAGATACGCAGTATTTT	CASSSHRPLDTQYF
TRBD1	few	TRBJ1-2	TRBV29-1	TGCAGCGTGGACTTGCAGGGGGACTATGGCTACACCTTC	CSVDLQGDYGYTF
.	.	TRBJ2-7	TRBV19	TGTGCCAGTAGTATAGACCGGGACGGTTACGAGCAGTACTTC	CASSIDRDGYEQYF
.	many	TRBJ2-1	TRBV5-1	TGCGCCAGCAGCTTGACAGACAATGAGCAGTTCTTC	CASSLTDNEQFF
TRBD2	many	TRBJ2-1	TRBV28	TGTGCCAGCACCCTCTATACTAGCGGGAATGTCAATGAGCAGTTCTTC	CASTLYTSGNVNEQFF
.	many	TRBJ1-1	TRBV12-3/TRBV12-4	TGTGCCAGCAGCCAACGGGGCACTGAAGCTTTCTTT	CASSQRGTEAFF
.	.	TRBJ2-1	TRBV2	TGTGCCAGCAGTGCACAGGGAGAGGGCGATGAGCAGTTCTTC	CASSAQGEGDEQFF
TRBD1	few	TRBJ1-2	TRBV2	TGTGCCAGCATAAAAGGACAGGGGCAATATGGCTACACCTTC	CASIKGQGQYGYTF
TRBD2	.	TRBJ2-1	TRBV7-9	TGTGCCAGCAGCTCCGGGAGCGGGAGAAATGAGCAGTTCTTC	CASSSGSGRNEQFF
.	few	TRBJ2-5	TRBV7-8	TGTGCCAGCAGTTTTGATCGACGTAGACACCAGTACTTC	CASSFDRRRHQYF
.	many	TRBJ2-1	TRBV27	TGTGCCAGCAGTTTATCGGAACTCAATGAGCAGTTCTTC	CASSLSELNEQFF
TRBD2	many	TRBJ2-1	TRBV12-3/TRBV12-4	TGTGCCAGCAACGTAGTCGTCTATGCTAGCGGGAGTGGGTCCTACAATGAGCAGTTCTTC	CASNVVVYASGSGSYNEQFF
.	.	TRBJ2-4	TRBV30	TGTGCCTGGAGTGTACAGAGGGGATTAGCGCACTTC	CAWSVQRGLAHF
TRBD2	many	TRBJ2-1	TRBV12-3/TRBV12-4	TGTGCCAGCAGCTACTTTCTAGCGGGAGGTTCGGGCAATGAGCAGTTCTTC	CASSYFLAGGSGNEQFF
TRBD1	many	TRBJ2-7	TRBV28	TGTGCCAGCAGCCGGGTCTCAGGGGACAGTGACTACGAGCAGTACTTC	CASSRVSGDSDYEQYF
.	many	TRBJ1-1	TRBV4-2	TGTGCCAGCAGCCGTGAGGAGGGCGGGAACACTGAAGCTTTCTTT	CASSREEGGNTEAFF
.	many	TRBJ2-3	TRBV20-1	TGCAGTGCTAGTCTGCAGGCCGTCACAGATACGCAGTATTTT	CSASLQAVTDTQYF
.	many	TRBJ2-3	TRBV6-5	TGTGCCAGCAGTTACTACGGGGCAGATACGCAGTATTTT	CASSYYGADTQYF
.	.	TRBJ2-7	TRBV28	TGTGCCAGCACCCTCTCGGGGAGATCCTACGAGCAGTACTTC	CASTLSGRSYEQYF
TRBD1	many	TRBJ1-2	TRBV11-2	TGTGCCAGCAGCACGTACAGGGGGCGATACTATGGCTACACCTTC	CASSTYRGRYYGYTF
TRBD1	.	TRBJ2-1	TRBV5-4	TGTGCCAGCAGCCCGTCGGGACAGGCAAGTTGGGAGCAGTTCTTC	CASSPSGQASWEQFF
TRBD1	few	TRBJ2-5	TRBV4-1	TGCGCCAGCAGCCAAGATTCCCCGACAGGGGTCCAAGAGACCCAGTACTTC	CASSQDSPTGVQETQYF
.	few	TRBJ2-2	TRBV7-2	TGTGCCAGCAGGGAACAGCACGGGGAGCTGTTTTTT	CASREQHGELFF
TRBD2	few	TRBJ2-1	TRBV27	TGTGCCAGCAGTTTATCTACGGGAGGGGGTCGAGAGCAGTTCTTC	CASSLSTGGGREQFF
TRBD2	many	TRBJ2-1	TRBV15	TGTGCCACCAGCAGAAGACTAGCGGAATACAATGAGCAGTTCTTC	CATSRRLAEYNEQFF
TRBD2	many	TRBJ2-3	TRBV7-9	TGTGCCAGCAGCCATAGGCTAGCGGGTGACACAGATACGCAGTATTTT	CASSHRLAGDTDTQYF
.	.	TRBJ2-3	TRBV20-1	TGCAGTGCTCCAGGGACAGATACGCAGTATTTT	CSAPGTDTQYF
.	.	TRBJ2-7	TRBV27	TGTGCCAGCAGTCCCCGCCAGGGGCGGTCTTACGAGCAGTACTTC	CASSPRQGRSYEQYF